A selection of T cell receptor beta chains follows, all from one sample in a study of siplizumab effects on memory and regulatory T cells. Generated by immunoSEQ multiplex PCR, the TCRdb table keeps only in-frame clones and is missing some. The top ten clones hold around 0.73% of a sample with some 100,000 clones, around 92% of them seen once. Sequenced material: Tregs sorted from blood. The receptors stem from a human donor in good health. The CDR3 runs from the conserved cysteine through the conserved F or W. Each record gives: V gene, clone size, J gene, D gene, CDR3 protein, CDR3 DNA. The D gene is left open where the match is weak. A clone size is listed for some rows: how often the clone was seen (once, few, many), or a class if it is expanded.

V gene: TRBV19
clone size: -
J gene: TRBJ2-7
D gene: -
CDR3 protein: CASSVDSSYEQYF
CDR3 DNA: TGTGCCAGTAGTGTTGACAGCTCATACGAGCAGTACTTC

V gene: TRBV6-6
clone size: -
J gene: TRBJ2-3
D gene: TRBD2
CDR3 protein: CASNLAGGDTQYF
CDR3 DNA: TGTGCCAGCAATCTAGCGGGGGGGGATACGCAGTATTTT

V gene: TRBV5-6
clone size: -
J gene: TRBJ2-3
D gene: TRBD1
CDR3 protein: CASSRDRGRDTQYF
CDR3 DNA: TGTGCCAGCAGCCGGGACAGGGGTAGGGATACGCAGTATTTT

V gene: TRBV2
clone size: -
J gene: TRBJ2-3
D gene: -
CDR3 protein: CASEGLPYTDTQYF
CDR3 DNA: TGTGCCAGCGAGGGACTCCCCTACACAGATACGCAGTATTTT

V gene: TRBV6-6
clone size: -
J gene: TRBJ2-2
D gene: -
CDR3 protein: CASSYSSGANTGELFF
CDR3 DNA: TGTGCCAGCAGTTACTCTAGCGGCGCGAACACCGGGGAGCTGTTTTTT

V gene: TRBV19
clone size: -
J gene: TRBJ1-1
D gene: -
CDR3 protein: CASRGPLRDTEAFF
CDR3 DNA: TGTGCCAGTAGGGGCCCCTTACGGGACACTGAAGCTTTCTTT

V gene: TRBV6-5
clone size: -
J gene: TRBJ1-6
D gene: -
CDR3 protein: CASSPQGVGSPLHF
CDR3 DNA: TGTGCCAGCAGTCCACAGGGAGTGGGTTCACCCCTCCACTTT

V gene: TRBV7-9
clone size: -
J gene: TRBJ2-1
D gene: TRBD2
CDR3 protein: CASSLGTREGYEQFF
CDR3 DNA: TGTGCCAGCAGCTTAGGAACGCGGGAGGGCTACGAGCAGTTCTTC

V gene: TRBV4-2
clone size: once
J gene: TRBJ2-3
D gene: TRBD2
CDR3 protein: CASSQEAKRGGTDTQYF
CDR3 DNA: TGTGCCAGCAGCCAAGAGGCGAAGCGGGGGGGCACAGATACGCAGTATTTT

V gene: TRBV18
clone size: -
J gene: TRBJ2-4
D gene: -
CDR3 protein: CASSPRGGGRAKNIQYF
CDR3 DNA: TGTGCCAGCTCACCAAGAGGGGGTGGTAGAGCCAAAAACATTCAGTACTTC

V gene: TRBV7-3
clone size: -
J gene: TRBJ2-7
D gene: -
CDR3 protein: CASSLTALSYEQYF
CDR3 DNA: TGTGCCAGCAGCTTAACGGCCCTCTCCTACGAGCAGTACTTC

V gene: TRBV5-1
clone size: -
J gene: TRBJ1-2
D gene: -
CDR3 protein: CASSSTANYGYTF
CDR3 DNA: TGCGCCAGCAGCTCCACAGCCAACTATGGCTACACCTTC

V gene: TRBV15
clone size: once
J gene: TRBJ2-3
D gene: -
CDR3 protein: CATSGPSGWDTQYF
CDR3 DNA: TGTGCCACCAGCGGGCCTAGTGGCTGGGATACGCAGTATTTT